This TCR beta chain was retrieved from a study of blood T cell repertoires in COVID-19. Across the whole study: Samples representing acute and convalescent COVID-19 were sourced from the United States, Italy and Spain. T cells, B-cell-depleted T cells, or PBMCs provided the cDNA or gDNA that served as material.

Authors' methods: Estimation of nucleated cell counts was performed using reference gene primer amplification. The table came from immunoSEQ multiplex PCR; TCRdb's copy has only in-frame clones and leaves some out. V, J and clone size are taken as reported in that table, and D and trimming were inferred from the DNA itself. The table has approximately 200,000 clones, roughly 88% seen once. The CDR3 totals 14 residues. CDR1 is KGHSH, CDR2 LQKENI, per germline. V was cut by 3 bases and J by 6 bases, with 12 bases left in between. The sample consisted of PBMCs or T cells enriched from blood (not recorded which). The sequence was obtained from a woman aged 25 to 39 who had recovered from COVID-19. The V call is TRBV18, the J call TRBJ1-5; D possibly corresponds to TRBD1 (5 bases). This CDR3 reads CASSPDKRSQPQHF. The CDR3 bases are TGTGCCAGCTCACCGGACAAAAGAAGTCAGCCCCAGCATTTT.